This T cell receptor beta chain appears in the sequencing data of a study of T cell responses to AZD1222 COVID-19 vaccine. Findings and caveats of the study: Epitopes outside B.1.351 and B.1.1.7 mutated regions reportedly drew nearly half of spike TCRs.

Comment on this clone: Antigen: not known.

Sequencing used immunoSEQ multiplex PCR; TCRdb keeps in-frame clones, though not all of them. The data show 120,000 to 150,000 clones, with more than 85% seen just once and 3.5% to 4.5% held by the top ten. Between the trimmed V and J ends, which lost 4 bases and 1 base, there was a span of 23 bases. The CDR3 runs to 19 residues. CDR1 is MDHEN, CDR2 SYDVKM, per germline. This receptor was identified in an adult who received the AZD1222 COVID-19 vaccine. The specimen comprised peripheral blood, sampled 28 days after the second AZD1222 dose. The V call is TRBV28, the J call TRBJ2-1, with D perhaps matching TRBD1 or TRBD2 (6 bases each). CDR3 sequence reads: CASSSPGASRRYSYNEQFF. The CDR3 DNA sequence: TGTGCCAGCAGTTCCCCGGGGGCGTCCAGACGGTATTCCTACAATGAGCAGTTCTTC. Looking up the rest from reference TRBV28 and TRBJ2-1 gives the full variable domain: DVKVTQSSRYLVKRTGEKVFLECVQDMDHENMFWYRQDPGLGLRLIYFSYDVKMKEKGDIPEGYSVSREKKERFSLILESASTNQTSMYLCASSSPGASRRYSYNEQFFGPGTRLTVL.